The entry below gives a single TCR beta chain sequence along with its context. The data were obtained in a study of cytomegalovirus exposure and HLA in healthy donors. This CDR3 comprises 11 residues. From germline, CDR1 is DFQATT and CDR2 SNEGSKA (reference sequence). Trimming shortened V by 2 bases and J by 6 bases, and 5 bases separated the two germline ends. TCRdb's table, derived via immunoSEQ multiplex PCR, lists solely in-frame clones and lacks some. The repertoire consists of roughly 150,000 clones, with about 89% occurring once and the leading ten covering around 3.4%. This TCR was sampled from a woman aged 18 to 35 in good health and CMV-seropositive. V is TRBV20-1 and J is TRBJ2-1, with D hard to call. Sequenced input: PBMCs. This CDR3 reads CSARLLNEQFF. CDR3 DNA: TGCAGTGCTAGACTCCTCAATGAGCAGTTCTTC.